Here is one T cell receptor (beta chain) with its context. Antigen: not known. Sequencing used immunoSEQ multiplex PCR; TCRdb keeps in-frame clones, though not all of them. This table has 43,000 or so clones, about 88% appearing once. This entry comes from a study of ipilimumab plus nivolumab after autologous stem cell transplantation. Background on the study: Patients received a median of roughly five ipilimumab and roughly eight nivolumab doses. Myeloma cases were transplant-naive high-risk or relapsed within 3 years post first autologous transplant. Findings and limits, study-wide: Authors suggest TCR repertoire, Treg phenotype and gut microbiota support further study.

Starting 14 to 28 days after autologous transplant, ipilimumab 1 mg/kg was given. This CDR3 is 16 amino acids long. CDR1 and CDR2 from the germline V gene are SNHLY and FYNNEI. The V gene lost 8 bases and the J gene lost 3 bases, with 23 bases spanning the gap. The source was PBMCs, collected in a trial of ipilimumab plus nivolumab as post-transplant consolidation. The rearrangement uses TRBV2 and TRBJ2-7; a weak D match, TRBD1 (6 bases). The sequence was collected from a male donor with multiple myeloma. The CDR3 sequence: CASRNGGGHPNYEQYF. The CDR3 DNA reads as TGTGCCAGCCGGAATGGGGGCGGGCATCCGAACTACGAGCAGTACTTC.